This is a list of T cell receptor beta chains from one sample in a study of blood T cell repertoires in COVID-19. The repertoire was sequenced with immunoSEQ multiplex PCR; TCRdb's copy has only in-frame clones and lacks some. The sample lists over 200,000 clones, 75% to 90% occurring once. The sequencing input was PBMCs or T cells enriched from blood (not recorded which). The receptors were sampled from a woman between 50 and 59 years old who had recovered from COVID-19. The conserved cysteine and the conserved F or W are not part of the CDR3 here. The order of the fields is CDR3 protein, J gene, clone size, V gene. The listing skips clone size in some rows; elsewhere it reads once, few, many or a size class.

cdr3_aa: ASSGPRGDYGYT
j_call: TRBJ1-2
clone_size: -
v_call: TRBV5-5

cdr3_aa: ATSDYGRDFTDTQY
j_call: TRBJ2-3
clone_size: once
v_call: TRBV24-1

cdr3_aa: ASRATGATSFRSNVLT
j_call: TRBJ2-6
clone_size: once
v_call: TRBV10-2

cdr3_aa: ASSSRTSGSSKQF
j_call: TRBJ2-1
clone_size: -
v_call: TRBV5-6

cdr3_aa: ASSYSGGSSYNEQF
j_call: TRBJ2-1
clone_size: -
v_call: TRBV6-5

cdr3_aa: ASSLTRRNTGELF
j_call: TRBJ2-2
clone_size: -
v_call: TRBV7-2

cdr3_aa: SVEWGGNTEAF
j_call: TRBJ1-1
clone_size: -
v_call: TRBV29-1

cdr3_aa: ASSSTATGKNNEQF
j_call: TRBJ2-1
clone_size: -
v_call: TRBV7-9

cdr3_aa: ASREGLAANTGELF
j_call: TRBJ2-2
clone_size: -
v_call: TRBV6-1

cdr3_aa: ASSLAGYTEAF
j_call: TRBJ1-1
clone_size: -
v_call: TRBV5-4

cdr3_aa: AWGYMNTEAF
j_call: TRBJ1-1
clone_size: -
v_call: TRBV30

cdr3_aa: ASSLETTAYEQY
j_call: TRBJ2-7
clone_size: -
v_call: TRBV5-4

cdr3_aa: ASHRQGKGELF
j_call: TRBJ2-2
clone_size: -
v_call: TRBV28

cdr3_aa: ASSPRQGITNEKLF
j_call: TRBJ1-4
clone_size: -
v_call: TRBV7-9

cdr3_aa: ASSLGDRDYEQY
j_call: TRBJ2-7
clone_size: -
v_call: TRBV5-5

cdr3_aa: ASIVSAPSRNTGELF
j_call: TRBJ2-2
clone_size: few
v_call: TRBV7-4

cdr3_aa: ASSPIGLGAGGKSTDTQY
j_call: TRBJ2-3
clone_size: -
v_call: TRBV19

cdr3_aa: ASSPRDRANTGELF
j_call: TRBJ2-2
clone_size: -
v_call: TRBV18

cdr3_aa: ASSPGTGLTGNTIY
j_call: TRBJ1-3
clone_size: -
v_call: TRBV3-1/TRBV3-2

cdr3_aa: ASGQGRSGNTIY
j_call: TRBJ1-3
clone_size: -
v_call: TRBV19

cdr3_aa: ASSYSWRTGEQY
j_call: TRBJ2-7
clone_size: -
v_call: TRBV6-5

cdr3_aa: ASSTGGQETQY
j_call: TRBJ2-5
clone_size: -
v_call: TRBV5-4

cdr3_aa: ASSQGDRGFYHEQY
j_call: TRBJ2-7
clone_size: -
v_call: TRBV5-6

cdr3_aa: ASRPRDRNYT
j_call: TRBJ1-2
clone_size: -
v_call: TRBV2